The entry that follows covers one T cell receptor beta chain sequence. Amplification used 60 Vbeta primers and 13 Jbeta primers. Method: immunoSEQ multiplex PCR; TCRdb's copy keeps in-frame clones and lacks some. The data contain about 210,000 clones, 86% of them singletons. The data stem from a study of cytomegalovirus exposure and HLA in healthy donors. V dropped 0 bases and J dropped 0 bases, with 11 bases sitting between them. This CDR3 region has 16 residues. CDR1 SGHDN and CDR2 FVKESK come from the germline V gene. The V call is TRBV14, the J call TRBJ2-5; D gene uncertain. The receptor was isolated from a woman between 25 and 40 years old in good health and CMV-seronegative. Sequences were obtained from PBMCs. The CDR3 DNA is TGTGCCAGCAGCCAAGAAGGCGGAGCAAACCAAGAGACCCAGTACTTC. It codes for CASSQEGGANQETQYF.